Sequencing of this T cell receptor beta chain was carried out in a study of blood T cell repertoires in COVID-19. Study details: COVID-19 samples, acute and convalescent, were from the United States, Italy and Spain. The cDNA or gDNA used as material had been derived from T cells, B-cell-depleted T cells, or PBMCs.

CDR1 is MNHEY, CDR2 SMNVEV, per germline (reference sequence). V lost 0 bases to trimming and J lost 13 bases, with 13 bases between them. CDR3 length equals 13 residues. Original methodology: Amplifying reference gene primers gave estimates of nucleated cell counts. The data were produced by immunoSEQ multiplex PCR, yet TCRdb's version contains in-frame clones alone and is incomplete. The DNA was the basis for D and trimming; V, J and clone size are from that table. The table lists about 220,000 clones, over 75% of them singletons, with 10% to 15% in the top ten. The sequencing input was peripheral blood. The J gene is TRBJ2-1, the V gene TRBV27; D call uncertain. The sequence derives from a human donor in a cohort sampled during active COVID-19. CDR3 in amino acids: CASSLSHSLKQFF. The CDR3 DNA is TGTGCCAGCAGTTTATCGCACAGCCTCAAACAGTTCTTC.